These 30 T cell receptor beta chains were sequenced from one sample in a study of T cell responses to AZD1222 COVID-19 vaccine. The protocol was immunoSEQ multiplex PCR, while the TCRdb copy is restricted to in-frame clones and leaves out a portion. Among 150,000 to 190,000 clones, less than 95% were seen once, and the ten largest hold 1.5% to 2%. Sequencing was performed on peripheral blood, taken on day 0 of AZD1222 vaccination. The receptors come from an adult in good health.

This sequence joins TRBV7-9 and TRBJ2-5; D not resolved. V was trimmed by 1 base and J by 4 bases, leaving 10 bases between them. The CDR3 loop spans 14 amino acids. The germline V gene encodes CDR1 SEHNR and CDR2 FQNEAQ (reference sequence). In DNA form, the CDR3 reads TGTGCCAGCAGCTTAGTAGTAGACCCAGAGACCCAGTACTTC. Translation: CASSLVVDPETQYF.

This clone was picked up one time. This chain connects TRBV2 to TRBJ2-6; D is unresolved. Trimming removed 0 bases at V and 3 bases at J, with 9 bases between. The CDR3 has 16 residues. Germline V lookup: CDR1 SNHLY, CDR2 FYNNEI. CDR3 region: CASSEAHGRGANVLTF. The DNA of the CDR3 is TGTGCCAGCAGTGAAGCTCACGGGCGTGGGGCCAACGTCCTGACTTTC.

J is TRBJ2-7 and V is TRBV5-1; maybe TRBD1 (6 bases). Germline assignment: CDR1 SGHRS and CDR2 YFSETQ. The V gene lost 2 bases and the J gene lost 5 bases, with 11 bases spanning the gap. CDR3 length: 13 amino acids. The CDR3 DNA is TGCGCCAGCAGCTTACTGCAGGGGCACGAGCAGTACTTC. Protein product: CASSLLQGHEQYF.

V and J are TRBV18 and TRBJ1-6, with 7 bases lining up with TRBD1. This CDR3 region has 15 residues. In germline, CDR1 is KGHSH, CDR2 LQKENI. Trimming removed 2 bases from V and 8 bases from J; junction bases left unmatched: 6. CDR3 DNA: TGTGCCAGCTCACCAGAGGGGGCTGGTCATTCACCCCTCCACTTT. It specifies CASSPEGAGHSPLHF.

This rearrangement joins TRBV6-5 to TRBJ1-1, with D unclear. Looked up from germline, CDR1 is MNHEY and CDR2 is SVGAGI. There are 15 residues in the CDR3. The ends were cut back, 7 bases at V and 0 bases at J, with 15 bases in the middle. The CDR3 bases are TGTGCCAGCAACCAACAGCGTTCCATGAACACTGAAGCTTTCTTT. This translates into CASNQQRSMNTEAFF.

The chain uses TRBV7-2 and TRBJ2-2; 8 nucleotides match TRBD2. Trimming at V came to 8 bases and at J to 3 bases, leaving 5 bases not matched to a gene. Germline CDR1 is SGHTA and CDR2 is FQGNSA. This CDR3 is built from 14 residues. In DNA, the CDR3 is TGTGCCAGCGGCCGGGAGGGAGACACCGGGGAGCTGTTTTTT. It is translated as CASGREGDTGELFF. The whole variable domain, remainder taken from reference TRBV7-2 and TRBJ2-2, is GAGVSQSPSNKVTEKGKDVELRCDPISGHTALYWYRQSLGQGLEFLIYFQGNSAPDKSGLPSDRFSAERTGGSVSTLTIQRTQQEDSAVYLCASGREGDTGELFFGEGSRLTVL.

The chain has TRBV3-1 (or the pseudogene TRBV3-2) and TRBJ2-1; 10 bases match TRBD2. The germline V gene encodes CDR1 LGHDT and CDR2 YNNKEL (reference sequence). CDR3 length: 16 residues. V dropped 4 bases and J dropped 5; count of bases not matched to a gene: 8. Here the CDR3 reads CASSRRGSGRHNEQFF. DNA of the CDR3: TGTGCCAGCAGCCGAAGGGGTAGCGGGAGGCACAATGAGCAGTTCTTC.

The J gene is TRBJ1-4, the V gene TRBV6-2 or TRBV6-3; possible D gene TRBD1, 6 bases. Germline V gives CDR1 MNHEY, CDR2 SVGEGT. This CDR3 is 14 amino acids long. V was shortened by 5 bases and J by 6 bases, with 13 bases between the two germline ends. CDR3 protein: CASSAQGFYEKLFF. CDR3 DNA: TGTGCCAGCAGTGCACAGGGATTCTATGAAAAACTGTTTTTT.

The chain employs TRBV10-2 and TRBJ2-1; 9 positions match TRBD2. This CDR3 is built from 15 residues. CDR1 WSHSY and CDR2 SAAADI come from the germline V gene. V lost 7 bases, J lost 4 bases, and 8 bases stayed unmatched. CDR3 in amino acids: CASMEGTSTYNEQFF. The CDR3 DNA reads TGCGCCAGCATGGAGGGGACTAGCACTTACAATGAGCAGTTCTTC.

The chain's CDR3 is CASSPGSPGNTIYF. CDR3 sequence (DNA): TGTGCCAGCAGCCCAGGGAGCCCTGGAAACACCATATATTTT. V is TRBV14 and J is TRBJ1-3; maybe TRBD1 (5 bases). The CDR3 covers 14 residues. Germline values: CDR1 SGHDN, CDR2 FVKESK. V was clipped by 4 bases and J by 2 bases, with 9 bases between them.

The chain carries TRBV6-2 or TRBV6-3 and TRBJ1-5; D unclear. CDR3 length: 13 amino acids. Germline CDR1 reads MNHEY; CDR2 reads SVGEGT. Trimming stripped 2 bases from V and 6 bases from J, with 8 bases between. The CDR3, as DNA: TGTGCCAGCAGTTACCCGGGGTTTCAGCCCCAGCATTTT. Its protein is CASSYPGFQPQHF.

This rearrangement joins TRBV6-1 to TRBJ1-1; D is ambiguous. Trimming took off 0 bases at V and 0 bases at J, with 8 bases between the two ends. The CDR3 runs 15 residues. CDR1 is MNHNS, CDR2 SASEGT, per germline. CDR3 nucleotides: TGTGCCAGCAGTGAAGCGCATTCTTTGAACACTGAAGCTTTCTTT. Protein sequence: CASSEAHSLNTEAFF.

This sequence joins TRBV5-1 and TRBJ2-7; D remains unclear. Trimming took off 0 bases at V and 5 bases at J, with 6 bases between the two ends. This CDR3 comprises 12 residues. Germline CDR1 is SGHRS and CDR2 is YFSETQ. The DNA of the CDR3 is TGCGCCAGCAGCTTGGTAGGTCACGAGCAGTACTTC. Translated: CASSLVGHEQYF.

The chain is built from TRBV2 and TRBJ1-2; weak D call: TRBD1 (6 bases). Germline V gene lookup returns CDR1 SNHLY and CDR2 FYNNEI. Trimming stripped 5 bases from V and 6 bases from J, with 19 bases between. The CDR3 runs 15 residues. CDR3 sequence reads: CASSLVPQGWNGYTF. The CDR3 nucleotides read TGTGCCAGCAGTCTTGTACCCCAGGGGTGGAATGGCTACACCTTC.

The rearrangement links TRBV28 to TRBJ2-2, with D unclear. With 7 bases removed from V and 0 bases from J, the gap between germline ends came to 15 bases. Germline V gene sequence: CDR1 MDHEN, CDR2 SYDVKM. The CDR3 runs to 16 residues. CDR3 DNA sequence: TGTGCCAGCACTTCCAATAGGCGAGCGAACACCGGGGAGCTGTTTTTT. Protein product: CASTSNRRANTGELFF.

This chain connects TRBV12-3 or TRBV12-4 to TRBJ1-2; D uncertain. V lost 6 bases to trimming and J lost 5 bases, with 13 bases between them. This CDR3 spans 13 amino acids. The CDR3 loop is CASRPRGGYGYTF. The CDR3 DNA reads TGTGCCAGCAGGCCACGGGGAGGGTATGGCTACACCTTC.

The chain has TRBV19 and TRBJ2-2, with TRBD1 matching 7 bases. Per the germline V gene, CDR1 is LNHDA and CDR2 is SQIVND (reference sequence). The CDR3 loop spans 17 amino acids. V shed 3 bases and J 6 bases; nucleotides not matched to a gene: 13. The CDR3 DNA sequence: TGTGCCAGTAGTATTTTTGCCGGACAGGCGCGGGCCGGGGAGCTGTTTTTT. It is translated as CASSIFAGQARAGELFF. Filled out from reference TRBV19 and TRBJ2-2, the complete variable domain reads DGGITQSPKYLFRKEGQNVTLSCEQNLNHDAMYWYRQDPGQGLRLIYYSQIVNDFQKGDIAEGYSVSREKKESFPLTVTSAQKNPTAFYLCASSIFAGQARAGELFFGEGSRLTVL.

The V gene is TRBV6-5, the J gene TRBJ2-7; D may be TRBD1 (5 bases). Germline values: CDR1 MNHEY, CDR2 SVGAGI. Deletions cut 2 bases from V and 2 bases from J, with 13 bases between. The CDR3 consists of 15 residues. The CDR3 loop is CASSYTGALPYEQYF. The CDR3 DNA is TGTGCCAGCAGTTACACTGGGGCCTTGCCCTACGAGCAGTACTTC.

The chain uses TRBV7-9 and TRBJ1-2, with TRBD1 identical over 8 bases. Germline values: CDR1 SEHNR, CDR2 FQNEAQ (reference sequence). The J segment lost 4 bases and the V segment lost 4 bases, leaving 11 bases of the junction unmatched. This CDR3 has 16 residues. The DNA for the CDR3 is TGTGCCAGCAGCTCAACTGCAGGGGGCGCGAGCTATGGCTACACCTTC. Amino acid sequence: CASSSTAGGASYGYTF.

This chain connects TRBV28 to TRBJ1-5, with D possibly being TRBD1 (5 bases). The CDR3 is 15 residues long. Germline values: CDR1 MDHEN, CDR2 SYDVKM. Trimming pared 5 bases from V and 1 base from J, leaving 12 bases between. The CDR3 reads CASSPLGESNQPQHF. The CDR3 DNA sequence: TGTGCCAGCAGTCCTTTGGGGGAAAGCAATCAGCCCCAGCATTTT.

This chain connects TRBV7-6 to TRBJ1-2, with a tentative D call TRBD1 (6 bases). The germline V gene encodes CDR1 SGHVS and CDR2 FNYEAQ. The germline V and J ends were trimmed by 3 bases and 8 bases, with 22 bases remaining between them. This CDR3 region has 16 residues. CDR3 DNA sequence: TGTGCCAGCAGCTTGGGCCGGGACACGCTGCCGCGGGGCTACACCTTC. Translation: CASSLGRDTLPRGYTF.

This chain uses TRBV5-1 with TRBJ2-3, with 11 bases identical to TRBD2. V shed 4 bases and J 1 base; nucleotides not matched to a gene: 5. From germline, CDR1 is SGHRS and CDR2 YFSETQ. This CDR3 region has 16 residues. CDR3 residues: CASSTGLAERTDTQYF. The CDR3 region has the DNA TGCGCCAGCAGCACGGGACTAGCGGAGCGCACAGATACGCAGTATTTT. The complete variable domain, with remaining parts taken from reference TRBV5-1 and TRBJ2-3, reads KAGVTQTPRYLIKTRGQQVTLSCSPISGHRSVSWYQQTPGQGLQFLFEYFSETQRNKGNFPGRFSGRQFSNSRSEMNVSTLELGDSALYLCASSTGLAERTDTQYFGPGTRLTVL.

This clone appeared once. CDR3 loop: CASSTATSGRAREQFF. CDR3 in DNA: TGTGCCAGTAGTACCGCGACTAGCGGGAGGGCGAGGGAGCAGTTCTTC. The V and J genes are TRBV19 and TRBJ2-1, with 14 bases lining up with TRBD2. The CDR3 is made up of 16 amino acids. Germline V CDR1 and CDR2: LNHDA, SQIVND (reference sequence). V was pared by 4 bases and J by 10 bases, with 9 bases of the junction left unmatched.

This clone was counted a single time. The V and J genes are TRBV13 and TRBJ1-1; a weak D match, TRBD1 (6 bases). The V end lost 8 bases, the J end lost 3 bases, and 25 bases lay between the germline ends. The CDR3 sequence is 17 residues long. The germline V gene has CDR1 PRHDT and CDR2 FYEKMQ (reference sequence). The DNA of the CDR3 is TGTGCCAGCGTACGGTCAGGGTGGGGGGCAATGGACACTGAAGCTTTCTTT. Its translation is CASVRSGWGAMDTEAFF.

The chain is built from TRBV30 and TRBJ1-2; 7 bases are a match to TRBD1. Per the germline V gene, CDR1 is GTSNPN and CDR2 is SVGIG (reference sequence). CDR3 length: 14 residues. Trimming took 5 bases from V and 8 from J; bases not matched to a gene: 14. The CDR3 loop reads CAWQMADRVGGYTF. The DNA for the CDR3 is TGTGCCTGGCAAATGGCCGACAGGGTGGGCGGCTACACCTTC.

The rearrangement uses TRBV4-3 and TRBJ1-2; D ambiguous. The V gene's germline CDR1 is LGHNA and CDR2 YSLEER. The ends were cut back, 4 bases at V and 2 bases at J, with 8 bases in the middle. The CDR3 spans 13 residues. The CDR3: CASSPGLNYGYTF. CDR3 coding DNA: TGCGCCAGCAGCCCGGGGTTGAACTATGGCTACACCTTC.

The V call is TRBV24-1, the J call TRBJ2-6; D possibly uses TRBD1 or TRBD2 (5 bases each). Germline lookup yields CDR1 KGHDR and CDR2 SFDVKD. This CDR3 spans 14 amino acids. The V gene lost 6 bases and the J gene lost 1 base, with 6 bases spanning the gap. Here the CDR3 DNA reads TGTGCCACCAGTTGGGGGTCTGGGGCCAACGTCCTGACTTTC. Encoded protein: CATSWGSGANVLTF.

The chain uses TRBV11-2 and TRBJ2-7, with D unclear. Trimming removed 0 bases from V and 4 bases from J, with 22 bases in between. This CDR3 is 18 amino acids long. Germline V gene data show CDR1 as SGHAT and CDR2 as FQNNGV. CDR3 bases: TGTGCCAGCAGCTTAGAAGGATTCGTCTACTATGGAACTTACGAGCAGTACTTC. This encodes CASSLEGFVYYGTYEQYF.

This chain links TRBV19 with TRBJ1-3; no clear D. Trimming removed 4 bases at V and 4 bases at J, with 11 bases between. Germline CDR1 and CDR2: LNHDA and SQIVND (reference sequence). The CDR3 covers 14 residues. This chain's CDR3 is CASSTAGAGNTIYF. CDR3 sequence (DNA): TGTGCCAGTAGTACTGCGGGCGCGGGAAACACCATATATTTT.

This chain joins TRBV28 and TRBJ2-3, with a tentative D call TRBD2 (5 bases). The CDR3 extends over 16 amino acids. V gave up 7 bases and J gave up 2 bases, with 19 bases separating them. Looked up from germline, CDR1 is MDHEN and CDR2 is SYDVKM. CDR3 sequence: CASTPWMRADTDTQYF. CDR3 bases: TGTGCCAGCACACCCTGGATGCGGGCGGACACAGATACGCAGTATTTT.